The next 9 T cell receptor beta chains were all read from a single sample in a study of CD8 T cells in Susac syndrome. A quantity of about 0.5 to 1 ug RNA underwent reverse transcription using random hexamers. TCRdb reanalysed the immunoSEQ multiplex PCR reads using MiXCR and keeps one entry per CDR3 protein. This repertoire shows about 300,000 distinct CDR3 sequences, roughly 81% found once; its top ten account for 0.095% to 0.14%. The sample taken for sequencing was CD8+ T cells from PBMCs. The receptors were sampled from a human donor with multiple sclerosis.

The chain is built from TRBV12-3 or TRBV12-4 and TRBJ2-5; TRBD2 might be the D (6 bases). The CDR3 consists of 14 residues. Trimming stripped 5 bases from V and 2 bases from J, with 12 bases between. CDR3 region: CASSQAGPQETQYF. CDR3 coding DNA: TGTGCCAGCAGTCAAGCGGGTCCTCAAGAGACCCAGTACTTC.

V is TRBV7-9 and J is TRBJ1-2; TRBD1 agrees at 9 bases. The junction had 8 bases not matched to a gene; V was cut back by 4 bases and J by 8 bases. Germline CDR1 SEHNR, CDR2 FQNEAQ (reference sequence). The CDR3 is made up of 14 amino acids. CDR3 bases: TGTGCCAGCAGCTCCGGGACAGGGTTTCGGGGCTACACCTTC. It yields the protein CASSSGTGFRGYTF.

This clonotype was detected only once. The chain links TRBV9 to TRBJ1-2, with D unclear. CDR1 and CDR2 from the germline V gene are SGDLS and YYNGEE. The CDR3 is made up of 14 amino acids. V lost 4 bases and J lost 8, with 18 bases in between. The DNA of the CDR3 is TGTGCCAGCAGCTCAGGAGGATTGGAGACCGGCTACACCTTC. This encodes CASSSGGLETGYTF.

The J gene is TRBJ1-5, the V gene TRBV7-8; no definite D call. Germline CDR1 is SGHVS and CDR2 is FQNEAQ. The V and J ends lost 7 bases and 2 bases respectively, with 15 bases between them. The CDR3 length is 15 residues. CDR3 in amino acids: CASTPRGSGNQPQHF. CDR3 bases: TGTGCCAGCACCCCCCGGGGATCGGGCAATCAGCCCCAGCATTTT.

The chain combines TRBV7-9 with TRBJ2-3; D gene ambiguous. V was cut by 4 bases and J by 5 bases, with 10 bases left in between. Germline CDR1 reads SEHNR; CDR2 reads FQNEAQ (reference sequence). The CDR3 has 13 amino acids. The CDR3 here is CASSSLLGDTQYF. In DNA, the CDR3 is TGTGCCAGCAGCTCCCTCCTAGGAGATACGCAGTATTTT.

Regarding this clonotype: The junction and the germline gene differ at one end; a read error may be behind it. The chain carries TRBV28 and TRBJ2-3; unclear D gene. CDR3 length: 11 amino acids. Germline-derived CDR1 and CDR2 are MDHEN and SYDVKM. The CDR3 bases are TGTGCCAGCAGCGACTCGGCCGCGCTCGATTTT. Its protein is CASSDSAALDF.

The gene calls are TRBV28 and TRBJ2-3; 9 nucleotides match TRBD2. The CDR3 is made up of 19 amino acids. Germline V CDR1 and CDR2: MDHEN, SYDVKM. Germline trimming cut 6 bases from V and 5 bases from J; bases unmatched to any gene: 21. The DNA for the CDR3 is TGTGCCAGCAGCCGGTATACGGGGTCTAGCGGGATAGGGATAGATACGCAGTATTTT. It is translated as CASSRYTGSSGIGIDTQYF.

V usage is TRBV28 and J usage is TRBJ2-7; D may be TRBD2 (6 bases). V lost 2 bases and J lost 2, with 19 bases in between. The CDR3 has 17 amino acids. The V gene's germline CDR1 is MDHEN and CDR2 SYDVKM. Written as DNA, the CDR3 is TGTGCCAGCAGTTTAGGCCCCTTCGAGCGGGCAACCTACGAGCAGTACTTC. It specifies CASSLGPFERATYEQYF.

The chain uses TRBV27 and TRBJ2-6; 9 bases line up with TRBD1. CDR3 length: 18 amino acids. Trimming removed 4 bases from V and 0 bases from J; junction bases left unmatched: 7. Germline V gives CDR1 MNHEY, CDR2 SMNVEV (reference sequence). The CDR3: CASSSPGQGHSGANVLTF. CDR3 bases: TGTGCCAGCAGTTCCCCGGGACAGGGCCACTCTGGGGCCAACGTCCTGACTTTC.